This TCR beta chain was documented in a study of T cell responses to AZD1222 COVID-19 vaccine. Study-wide points: There were vaccine-associated CD4 TCRs across spike, dominant at 160-218 and 743-854. The donor cohort was predominantly white British with a female majority, and clonal diversity may have been underestimated. Increased Spike-specific TCR breadth and depth were observed after two AZD1222 doses. Baseline seropositives among AZD1222 recipients totaled only 6 or 7.

The germline V gene encodes CDR1 SQVTM and CDR2 ANQGSEA. CDR3 length: 12 amino acids. J was trimmed by 7 bases and V by 6 bases; bases with no gene match: 5. Sequencing was performed with immunoSEQ multiplex PCR; in TCRdb, only in-frame clones are kept and a portion is missing. The sample contains about 120,000 clones, approximately 88% of which appear only once. For this clone: Its antigen remains unknown.

The sample here was peripheral blood, taken on day 0 of AZD1222 vaccination. This chain links TRBV29-1 with TRBJ2-2; 7 positions match TRBD1. The receptor was isolated from an adult in good health. CDR3 DNA: TGCAGCGTGATACAGGGGTTCGGGGAGCTGTTTTTT. This translates into CSVIQGFGELFF.